These T cell receptor beta chains were read from a single sample in a study of PD-1 blockade in classical Hodgkin lymphoma. Sequencing used immunoSEQ multiplex PCR; TCRdb keeps in-frame clones, though not all of them. Of more than 25,000 clones listed, under 85% are singletons. The material was peripheral blood mononuclear cells (PBMCs), obtained before the second cycle of nivolumab. Receptors originate from a human donor with classical Hodgkin lymphoma. Each CDR3 is given without its conserved first and last residue. Fields, in order: clone size, V gene, CDR3 protein. Only part of the rows carry a size: once, few, many, or a class if the clone is expanded.

size: .
V: TRBV30
CDR3: AWVDRGVTEAF

size: .
V: TRBV9
CDR3: ASSAGGDSPLH

size: .
V: TRBV7-7
CDR3: ASSWEREGEQY

size: once
V: TRBV5-1
CDR3: ASSTLEGGSLNTEAF

size: .
V: TRBV19
CDR3: ASTIQGTKNSPLH

size: .
V: TRBV2
CDR3: AMSDGGSYEQY

size: .
V: TRBV28
CDR3: ASSFRDPHTGELF

size: .
V: TRBV9
CDR3: ASSVSSGVSSYNEQF

size: .
V: TRBV6-1
CDR3: ASSDLPRAGDGNTIY

size: .
V: TRBV29-1
CDR3: SAWTAQYEQY

size: .
V: TRBV18
CDR3: ASSPSTDFLSGYT

size: .
V: TRBV6-5
CDR3: ASSYGAVSLDTQY

size: .
V: TRBV4-3
CDR3: ASSLSGTPRRVAEAF

size: .
V: TRBV7-6
CDR3: ASSARTSGRFTDTQY

size: .
V: TRBV19
CDR3: ASGTSGGPSEQF

size: .
V: TRBV7-9
CDR3: ASSLAGTSGGPYQETQY

size: few
V: TRBV5-1
CDR3: ASSWGTSTDTQY

size: once
V: TRBV30
CDR3: AWNEQPNTEAF

size: .
V: TRBV14
CDR3: ASSQSLDSYGYT

size: few
V: TRBV11-3
CDR3: ASNAGGTGGGELF

size: .
V: TRBV5-5
CDR3: ASSLVPGASGELF

size: .
V: TRBV6-6
CDR3: ASREGGAGKLF

size: .
V: TRBV18
CDR3: ASSPGTGIDQPQH

size: .
V: TRBV5-1
CDR3: ASRTGDNEQY

size: medium-sized
V: TRBV5-4
CDR3: ASSLAFGPGEQY

size: .
V: TRBV7-9
CDR3: ASGQGGETQY

size: .
V: TRBV29-1
CDR3: SGAGQGGSEQF

size: .
V: TRBV7-2
CDR3: ASSLARANQAEQF